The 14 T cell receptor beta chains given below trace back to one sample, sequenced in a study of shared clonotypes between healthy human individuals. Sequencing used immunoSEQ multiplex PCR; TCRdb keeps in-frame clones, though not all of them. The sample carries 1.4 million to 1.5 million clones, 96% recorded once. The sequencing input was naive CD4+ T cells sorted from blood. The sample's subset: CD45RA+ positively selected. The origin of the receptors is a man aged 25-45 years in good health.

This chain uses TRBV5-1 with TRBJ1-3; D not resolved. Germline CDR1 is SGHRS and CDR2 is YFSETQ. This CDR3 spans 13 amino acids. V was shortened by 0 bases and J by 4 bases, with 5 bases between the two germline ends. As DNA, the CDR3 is TGCGCCAGCAGCTTGGCCCGGGGAAACACCATATATTTT. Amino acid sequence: CASSLARGNTIYF. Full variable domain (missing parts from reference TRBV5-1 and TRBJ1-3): KAGVTQTPRYLIKTRGQQVTLSCSPISGHRSVSWYQQTPGQGLQFLFEYFSETQRNKGNFPGRFSGRQFSNSRSEMNVSTLELGDSALYLCASSLARGNTIYFGEGSWLTVV.

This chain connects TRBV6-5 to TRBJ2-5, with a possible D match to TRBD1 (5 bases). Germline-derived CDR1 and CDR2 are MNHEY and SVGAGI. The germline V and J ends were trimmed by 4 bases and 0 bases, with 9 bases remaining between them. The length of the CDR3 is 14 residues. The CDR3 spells CASSFRQNQETQYF. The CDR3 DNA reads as TGTGCCAGCAGTTTTCGACAGAACCAAGAGACCCAGTACTTC.

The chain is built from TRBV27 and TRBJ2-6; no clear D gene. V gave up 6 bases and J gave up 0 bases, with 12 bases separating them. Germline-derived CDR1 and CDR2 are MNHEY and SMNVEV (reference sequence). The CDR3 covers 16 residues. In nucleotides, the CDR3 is TGTGCCAGCAGGGACCTCGCCGTCTCTGGGGCCAACGTCCTGACTTTC. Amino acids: CASRDLAVSGANVLTF.

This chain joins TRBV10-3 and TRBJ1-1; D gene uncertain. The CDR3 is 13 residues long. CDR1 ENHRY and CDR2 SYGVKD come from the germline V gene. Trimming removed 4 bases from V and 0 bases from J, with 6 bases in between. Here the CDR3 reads CAISGRLNTEAFF. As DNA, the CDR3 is TGTGCCATCAGTGGGCGCCTGAACACTGAAGCTTTCTTT.

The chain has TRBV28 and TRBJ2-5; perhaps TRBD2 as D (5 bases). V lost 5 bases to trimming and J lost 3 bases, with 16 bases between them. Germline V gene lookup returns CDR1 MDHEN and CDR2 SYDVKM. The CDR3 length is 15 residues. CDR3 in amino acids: CASSRDLTIEETQYF. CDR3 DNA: TGTGCCAGCAGTCGGGATTTGACTATCGAAGAGACCCAGTACTTC. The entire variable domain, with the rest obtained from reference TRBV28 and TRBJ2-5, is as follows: DVKVTQSSRYLVKRTGEKVFLECVQDMDHENMFWYRQDPGLGLRLIYFSYDVKMKEKGDIPEGYSVSREKKERFSLILESASTNQTSMYLCASSRDLTIEETQYFGPGTRLLVL.

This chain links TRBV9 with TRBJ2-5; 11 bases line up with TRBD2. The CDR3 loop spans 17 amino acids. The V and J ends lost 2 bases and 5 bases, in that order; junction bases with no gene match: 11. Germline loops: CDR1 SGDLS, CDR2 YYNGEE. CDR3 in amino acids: CASSVPVLAGDLETQYF. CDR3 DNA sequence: TGTGCCAGCAGCGTCCCCGTACTAGCGGGAGATCTGGAGACCCAGTACTTC.

The DNA of the CDR3 is TGTGCCAGCAGCGGATACACAGATACGCAGTATTTT. Its protein is CASSGYTDTQYF. The V gene is TRBV9, the J gene TRBJ2-3; D gene ambiguous. The CDR3 is made up of 12 amino acids. V was clipped by 3 bases and J by 2 bases, with 4 bases between them. Germline CDR1 reads SGDLS; CDR2 reads YYNGEE.

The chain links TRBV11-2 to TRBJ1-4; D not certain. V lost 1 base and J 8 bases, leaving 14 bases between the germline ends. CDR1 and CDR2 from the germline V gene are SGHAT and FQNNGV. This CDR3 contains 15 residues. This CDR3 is CASSLVAPPWEKLFF. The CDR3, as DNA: TGTGCCAGCAGCTTAGTAGCCCCCCCGTGGGAAAAACTGTTTTTT.

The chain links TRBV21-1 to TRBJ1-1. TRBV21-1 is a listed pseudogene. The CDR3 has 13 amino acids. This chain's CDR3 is CASIAMTVGQAFF. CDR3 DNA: TGTGCCAGCATCGCTATGACGGTTGGACAAGCTTTCTTT.

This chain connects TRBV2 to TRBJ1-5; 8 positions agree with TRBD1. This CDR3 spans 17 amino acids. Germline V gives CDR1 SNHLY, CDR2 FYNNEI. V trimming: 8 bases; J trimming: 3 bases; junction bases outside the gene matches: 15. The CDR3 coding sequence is TGTGCCAGCGGCTCTCTTACGGGACAGGCGAACAATCAGCCCCAGCATTTT. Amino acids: CASGSLTGQANNQPQHF.

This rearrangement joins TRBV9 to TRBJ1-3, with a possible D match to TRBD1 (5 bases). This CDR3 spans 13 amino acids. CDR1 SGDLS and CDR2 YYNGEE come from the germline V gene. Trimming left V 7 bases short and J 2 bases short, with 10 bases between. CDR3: CASQGATGNTIYF. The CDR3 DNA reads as TGTGCCAGCCAAGGGGCGACTGGAAACACCATATATTTT.

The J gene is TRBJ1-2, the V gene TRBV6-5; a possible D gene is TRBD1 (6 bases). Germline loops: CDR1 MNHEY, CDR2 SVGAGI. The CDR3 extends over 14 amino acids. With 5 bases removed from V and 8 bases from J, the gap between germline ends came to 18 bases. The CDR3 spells CASSKLNRERGYTF. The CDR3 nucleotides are TGTGCCAGCAGTAAATTGAACAGGGAGCGAGGCTACACCTTC.

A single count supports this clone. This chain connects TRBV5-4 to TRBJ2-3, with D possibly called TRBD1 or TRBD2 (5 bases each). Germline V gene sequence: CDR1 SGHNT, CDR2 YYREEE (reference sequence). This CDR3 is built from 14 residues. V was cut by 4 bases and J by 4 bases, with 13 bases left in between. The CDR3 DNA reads TGTGCCAGCAGCGGGCGGCAGGGAGCAGATACGCAGTATTTT. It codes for CASSGRQGADTQYF.

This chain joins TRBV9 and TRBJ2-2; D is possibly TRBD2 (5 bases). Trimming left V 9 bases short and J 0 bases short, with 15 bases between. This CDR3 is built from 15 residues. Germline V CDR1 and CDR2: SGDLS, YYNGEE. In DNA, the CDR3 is TGTGCCAACGCCCGGTGGCGGGCGAACACCGGGGAGCTGTTTTTT. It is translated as CANARWRANTGELFF.